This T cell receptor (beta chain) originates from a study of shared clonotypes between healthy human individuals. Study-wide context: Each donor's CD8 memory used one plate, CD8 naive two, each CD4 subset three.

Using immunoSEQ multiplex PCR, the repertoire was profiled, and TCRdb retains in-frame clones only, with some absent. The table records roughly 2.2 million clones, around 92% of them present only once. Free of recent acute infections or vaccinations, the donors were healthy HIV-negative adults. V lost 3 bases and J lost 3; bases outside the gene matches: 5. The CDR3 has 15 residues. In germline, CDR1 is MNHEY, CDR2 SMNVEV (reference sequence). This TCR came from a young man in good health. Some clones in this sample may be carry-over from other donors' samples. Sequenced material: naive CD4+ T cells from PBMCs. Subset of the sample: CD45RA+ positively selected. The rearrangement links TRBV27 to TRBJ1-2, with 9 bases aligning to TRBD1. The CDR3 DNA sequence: TGTGCCAGCAGTTTGGGTAGGACAGGGGACTATGGCTACACCTTC. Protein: CASSLGRTGDYGYTF.